This T cell receptor beta chain was captured in a study of T cell clonotyping in hematopoietic cell transplantation (dated by TCRdb to 2020 to 2023). Study-wide context: Pretransplant samples from recipients were collected after cytoreduction. A total of 130 to 150 blood samples were collected in the study from a few dozen consecutive transplant recipients and their related donors. Recruitment of patients was conducted between late 2015 and January 2017, and follow-up was continued until late 2020 or death. Broad study findings and their caveats: The sample size was limited, and CD4 and CD8 repertoire contributions could not be separated because cells were not sorted. Recipient TCR diversity fell after transplant, with pathologically expanded clonotypes rising progressively from day 30 to day 180. Inverse Simpson Index values from donors and from recipients before transplant predicted broader TCR repertoire diversity after transplant. Just a small fraction of recipient repertoires overlapped with donor repertoires, and more than 97% appeared de novo at the given depth.

According to the study, the label for this sample's time point signals: recipient sample about 28 days before transplant, after cytoreduction. Blood from recipients was drawn roughly 28 days before transplant, then again at days 30, 100 and 180 after transplant. Nuclei Lysis Solution was used to extract genomic DNA from fresh or cryopreserved unfractionated peripheral blood mononuclear cells. CDR1 and CDR2, per the germline V gene, are SQVTM and ANQGSEA. The CDR3 goes from the cysteine to the phenylalanine over 15 residues. Of all the DNA, just the CDR3 is kept, 45 bases in frame from base 1. The germline V end is reduced by 8 bases and the J end by 0 bases; junction bases left unmatched: 13. Note on this clone: Its antigen remains unidentified. Base qualities are not provided; no much larger clone lies one nucleotide away.

The immunoSEQ assay, a bias-controlled multiplex PCR using V- and J-specific primers, was used to amplify TCR beta CDR3 regions from genomic DNA. A proprietary barcode and Illumina adapter sequences were added to the CDR3 amplicons in a second PCR step. CDR3 libraries were sequenced on an Illumina MiSeq instrument. Concerning the study's data processing: immunoSEQ Analyzer 3.0 was used for export and quality control, with R Bioconductor and Immunarch used for downstream analyses. Repertoire metrics were calculated using only productive rearrangements within the normalized downsampled data set. Clonotypes larger than 5 templates in the normalized cohort were defined as pathologically expanded. The Inverse Simpson Index served as the measure of repertoire diversity. The non-normalized data set was used for CMV-specificity analyses so that all clonotypes could be captured. What TCRdb holds here is the immuneACCESS table cut down to in-frame rearrangements. Part of the clones is not present; checked against another copy, under half of the missing clones reflect an unresolved V gene, and the others are unexplained. The D gene and trimming were derived from the DNA, and the V and J assignments and clone size from that table. Counted in this sample were approximately 80,000 clones; about 96% of them appeared once. The ten largest clones represent roughly 1.5% of the sample.

The TCR originated in a woman between 50 and 59 years old with acute myeloid leukemia. Some clones in this sample may be carry-over from other donors' samples. The rearrangement combines TRBV29-1 with TRBJ2-7; 7 bases in the junction line up with TRBD1. The sequences come from peripheral blood mononuclear cells, collected before stem cell transplant. The DNA is TGCAGCATAAGAGCGACAGGGACCGGCTCCTACGAGCAGTACTTC. The encoded protein is CSIRATGTGSYEQYF.